The 32 T cell receptor beta chains below were found in one sample sequenced in a study of blood T cell repertoires in COVID-19. Data came from immunoSEQ multiplex PCR; TCRdb stores just in-frame clones and leaves some out. The sample lists 35,000 or so clones, about nine tenths seen once, with 5.5% to 7.5% in the top ten. Sequencing used peripheral blood. The receptors derive from a human donor in a cohort sampled during active COVID-19.

The chain carries TRBV28 and TRBJ2-7; D remains ambiguous. Trimming stripped 6 bases from V and 4 bases from J, with 13 bases between. Germline V gene data show CDR1 as MDHEN and CDR2 as SYDVKM. This CDR3 is built from 13 residues. The CDR3 here is CASRTGSLYEQYF. CDR3 DNA sequence: TGTGCCAGCAGGACCGGGTCTTTATACGAGCAGTACTTC. Filled out from reference TRBV28 and TRBJ2-7, the complete variable domain reads DVKVTQSSRYLVKRTGEKVFLECVQDMDHENMFWYRQDPGLGLRLIYFSYDVKMKEKGDIPEGYSVSREKKERFSLILESASTNQTSMYLCASRTGSLYEQYFGPGTRLTVT.

This clone was seen just once. The rearrangement links TRBV6-5 to TRBJ1-2; 8 bases map to TRBD1. This CDR3 is 15 amino acids long. V shed 6 bases, J shed 6 bases, and the junction held 12 bases outside the gene matches. CDR1 is MNHEY and CDR2 is SVGAGI in the germline V gene. CDR3 loop: CASSPRDRPLNGYTF. The CDR3, as DNA: TGTGCCAGCAGCCCGAGGGACAGGCCCCTGAATGGCTACACCTTC.

The CDR3 sequence: CASRDSLNTEAFF. In DNA, the CDR3 is TGTGCCAGCCGGGACAGCTTGAACACTGAAGCTTTCTTT. The V and J genes are TRBV3-1 (or the pseudogene TRBV3-2) and TRBJ1-1; 7 nucleotides align to TRBD1. V shed 8 bases, J shed 0 bases, and the junction held 3 bases outside the gene matches. Germline V CDR1 and CDR2: LGHDT, YNNKEL (reference sequence). The CDR3 has 13 residues.

The table lists this clone with a count of one. The chain recombines TRBV9 with TRBJ2-1; 15 bases agree with TRBD2. The length of the CDR3 is 18 residues. V trimming: 0 bases; J trimming: 3 bases; junction bases outside the gene matches: 4. Germline V gene data show CDR1 as SGDLS and CDR2 as YYNGEE. The CDR3 DNA sequence: TGTGCCAGCAGCGTAGTTTCGGGACTAGCGGGGGGCTACAATGAGCAGTTCTTC. Translated: CASSVVSGLAGGYNEQFF.

The rearrangement uses TRBV5-6 and TRBJ1-5, with 11 nucleotides matching TRBD1. V shed 3 bases, J shed 4 bases, and the junction held 3 bases outside the gene matches. The CDR3 runs 15 residues. Germline V CDR1 and CDR2: SGHDT, YYEEEE. The CDR3 loop reads CASSWGTGGNQPQHF. The CDR3 bases are TGTGCCAGCAGCTGGGGGACAGGGGGGAATCAGCCCCAGCATTTT.

V gene TRBV29-1 combines with J gene TRBJ2-1; a weak D match, TRBD2 (6 bases). V was pared by 4 bases and J by 3 bases, with 13 bases between. The CDR3 covers 14 residues. Germline values: CDR1 SQVTM, CDR2 ANQGSEA. The CDR3 coding sequence is TGCAGCGTTGTTGTGTCGGGACTCTACAATGAGCAGTTCTTC. It codes for CSVVVSGLYNEQFF.

The genes are TRBV2 and TRBJ1-3; possible D gene TRBD1, 6 bases. The CDR3 runs 16 residues. Germline V gene lookup returns CDR1 SNHLY and CDR2 FYNNEI. Trimming pared 0 bases from V and 4 bases from J, leaving 13 bases between. The CDR3 DNA reads TGTGCCAGCAGTGAAGCCCCCACAGGGACAGGAAACACCATATATTTT. Translating it yields CASSEAPTGTGNTIYF. Filled out from reference TRBV2 and TRBJ1-3, the complete variable domain reads EPEVTQTPSHQVTQMGQEVILRCVPISNHLYFYWYRQILGQKVEFLVSFYNNEISEKSEIFDDQFSVERPDGSNFTLKIRSTKLEDSAMYFCASSEAPTGTGNTIYFGEGSWLTVV.

The chain links TRBV18 to TRBJ2-2, with 15 positions matching TRBD2. The germline V gene encodes CDR1 KGHSH and CDR2 LQKENI. J gave up 5 bases and V 5 bases, and 3 bases lay outside the gene matches. The CDR3 sequence is 16 residues long. The CDR3 region is CASSTGTSGRTGELFF. CDR3 bases: TGTGCCAGCTCAACTGGGACTAGCGGGAGGACCGGGGAGCTGTTTTTT.

The chain joins TRBV7-6 to TRBJ1-6; the D gene is possibly TRBD1 (5 bases). V shed 1 base and J shed 0 bases, with 13 bases lying between them. The CDR3 spans 18 residues. The V gene's germline CDR1 is SGHVS and CDR2 FNYEAQ. The CDR3 DNA is TGTGCCAGCAGCTTAGAAAGCTGGGGCAGCTCCTATAATTCACCCCTCCACTTT. Encoded protein: CASSLESWGSSYNSPLHF.

The chain carries TRBV7-2 and TRBJ1-2; D uncertain. The CDR3 is made up of 12 amino acids. V lost 3 bases to trimming and J lost 6 bases, with 8 bases between them. CDR1 SGHTA and CDR2 FQGNSA come from the germline V gene. CDR3 sequence reads: CASSFGQDGYTF. The CDR3 DNA is TGTGCCAGCAGCTTTGGGCAGGATGGCTACACCTTC. Combining the CDR3 with reference TRBV7-2 and TRBJ1-2 gives the whole variable domain GAGVSQSPSNKVTEKGKDVELRCDPISGHTALYWYRQSLGQGLEFLIYFQGNSAPDKSGLPSDRFSAERTGGSVSTLTIQRTQQEDSAVYLCASSFGQDGYTFGSGTRLTVV.

The genes are TRBV7-2 and TRBJ1-2; no reliable D call. CDR1 is SGHTA, CDR2 FQGNSA, per germline. The CDR3 covers 12 residues. V was cut by 2 bases and J by 8 bases, with 9 bases left in between. The CDR3 DNA follows: TGTGCCAGCAGCTTAAGCAACAGCGGCTACACCTTC. Encoded protein: CASSLSNSGYTF.

The rearrangement joins TRBV28 to TRBJ1-2; 8 nucleotides agree with TRBD1. V dropped 7 bases and J dropped 8; count of bases not matched to a gene: 9. CDR3 length: 13 amino acids. CDR1 and CDR2 from the germline V gene are MDHEN and SYDVKM. DNA of the CDR3: TGTGCCAGCACCTCAAGACAGGGGATCGGCTACACCTTC. Encoded protein: CASTSRQGIGYTF.

The chain carries TRBV18 and TRBJ2-4, with D possibly matching TRBD2 (6 bases). This CDR3 spans 15 amino acids. Germline loops: CDR1 KGHSH, CDR2 LQKENI. Trimming shortened V by 4 bases and J by 4 bases, and 14 bases separated the two germline ends. The chain's CDR3 is CASSLGLREKNIQYF. The CDR3 DNA sequence: TGTGCCAGCTCACTAGGCCTACGGGAGAAAAACATTCAGTACTTC.

The chain joins TRBV5-1 to TRBJ2-3; weak D call: TRBD2 (5 bases). Germline CDR1 is SGHRS and CDR2 is YFSETQ. The CDR3 is made up of 16 amino acids. V was cut by 0 bases and J by 1 base, with 12 bases left in between. CDR3 region: CASSLASGLRTDTQYF. Here the CDR3 DNA reads TGCGCCAGCAGCTTGGCCTCGGGGTTACGCACAGATACGCAGTATTTT.

The rearrangement links TRBV11-2 to TRBJ2-5, with TRBD1 identical over 8 bases. J gave up 4 bases and V 4 bases, and 11 bases lay outside the gene matches. The CDR3 loop spans 16 amino acids. The germline CDR1 and CDR2 sequences are SGHAT and FQNNGV. The CDR3 DNA reads TGTGCCAGCAGCTCAGACAGACAGGGGTATCGAGAGACCCAGTACTTC. Translating it yields CASSSDRQGYRETQYF.

The chain combines TRBV3-1 (or the pseudogene TRBV3-2) with TRBJ1-4; no reliable D call. The V gene's germline CDR1 is LGHDT and CDR2 YNNKEL (reference sequence). Trimming took off 0 bases at V and 10 bases at J, with 9 bases between the two ends. The CDR3 length is 13 residues. CDR3 DNA sequence: TGTGCCAGCAGCCAAGATCGGGAAGGAAAACTGTTTTTT. It codes for CASSQDREGKLFF.

The J gene is TRBJ2-5, the V gene TRBV27, with D perhaps TRBD1 (6 bases). The CDR3 has 13 amino acids. CDR1 and CDR2 from the germline V gene are MNHEY and SMNVEV (reference sequence). V dropped 3 bases and J dropped 4 bases, with 9 bases sitting between them. Written as DNA, the CDR3 is TGTGCCAGCAGTTTCCGCAGGGGAGAGACCCAGTACTTC. This sequence encodes CASSFRRGETQYF.

This chain connects TRBV9 to TRBJ2-2; TRBD1 aligns across 8 bases. CDR3 size: 16 residues. Germline CDR1 SGDLS, CDR2 YYNGEE. The ends lost 4 bases at V and 9 bases at J; junction bases unmatched: 14. The CDR3 coding sequence is TGTGCCAGCAGCCTGGGTATTGACAGGGGCGGCCGGGAGCTGTTTTTT. It codes for CASSLGIDRGGRELFF.

CDR3 coding DNA: TGTGCCAGCATGGGTTTGGACAGTCTCTATGGCTACACCTTC. Encoded protein: CASMGLDSLYGYTF. The chain links TRBV2 to TRBJ1-2; D might be TRBD1 (6 bases). CDR1 and CDR2 from the germline V gene are SNHLY and FYNNEI. The CDR3 is 14 residues long. V was pared by 7 bases and J by 4 bases, with 16 bases between.

The chain couples TRBV5-6 to TRBJ2-7; possible D gene TRBD2, 6 bases. The V gene's germline CDR1 is SGHDT and CDR2 YYEEEE. Trimming stripped 4 bases from V and 7 bases from J, with 9 bases between. This CDR3 has 11 residues. The CDR3: CASSVREEQYF. CDR3 bases: TGTGCCAGCAGCGTACGGGAGGAGCAGTACTTC.

The count of this clone is one. The chain uses TRBV24-1 and TRBJ2-5, with TRBD1 identical over 8 bases. Germline CDR1 and CDR2: KGHDR and SFDVKD. The CDR3 totals 14 residues. The V and J ends lost 5 bases and 4 bases, in that order; junction bases with no gene match: 5. The DNA for the CDR3 is TGTGCCACCAGTGCAGGACAGGGTTTAGAGACCCAGTACTTC. It codes for CATSAGQGLETQYF.

The chain combines TRBV6-5 with TRBJ2-1, with D possibly TRBD1 on 7 matching bases. Germline CDR1 is MNHEY and CDR2 is SVGAGI. V was cut by 2 bases and J by 6 bases, with 11 bases left in between. The CDR3 sequence is 14 residues long. The CDR3 nucleotides read TGTGCCAGCAGTTACCACAGGGGAGGCAATGAGCAGTTCTTC. Translating it yields CASSYHRGGNEQFF.

The J gene is TRBJ1-1, the V gene TRBV5-1, with D possibly being TRBD1 (6 bases). Germline loops: CDR1 SGHRS, CDR2 YFSETQ. The CDR3 sequence is 14 residues long. With 1 base removed from V and 6 bases from J, the gap between germline ends came to 13 bases. The CDR3 sequence: CASSLSGGASEAFF. The CDR3 region has the DNA TGCGCCAGCAGCTTGTCGGGGGGCGCATCTGAAGCTTTCTTT.

The count of this clone is one. The chain is built from TRBV27 and TRBJ2-7; 7 bases line up with TRBD1. The CDR3 spans 13 residues. V was pared by 8 bases and J by 0 bases, with 4 bases of the junction left unmatched. The germline V gene encodes CDR1 MNHEY and CDR2 SMNVEV (reference sequence). Here the CDR3 DNA reads TGTGCCAGCCCGGGACAGTCCTCCTACGAGCAGTACTTC. Its translation is CASPGQSSYEQYF.

The chain recombines TRBV30 with TRBJ2-3, with TRBD2 matching over 9 bases. The CDR3 is 14 amino acids. Per the germline V gene, CDR1 is GTSNPN and CDR2 is SVGIG (reference sequence). After removal of 0 bases from V and 6 bases from J, the junction contained 4 bases not matched to a gene. CDR3 in DNA: TGTGCCTGGAGTGTAGTAGCGGGAGTGGATACGCAGTATTTT. Translated: CAWSVVAGVDTQYF.

This chain joins TRBV11-2 and TRBJ2-1, with D possibly matching TRBD1 (5 bases). Trimming left V 4 bases short and J 6 bases short, with 7 bases between. There are 12 residues in the CDR3. Germline V CDR1 and CDR2: SGHAT, FQNNGV. The CDR3 here is CASSYQGNEQFF. DNA of the CDR3: TGTGCCAGCAGCTACCAGGGCAATGAGCAGTTCTTC.

This chain connects TRBV7-9 to TRBJ2-7; perhaps TRBD1 as D (6 bases). The CDR3 is 15 residues long. In germline, CDR1 is SEHNR, CDR2 FQNEAQ (reference sequence). V was pared by 5 bases and J by 4 bases, with 18 bases between. The DNA for the CDR3 is TGTGCCAGCAGCGAACCAGGACAGAGGTTTTACGAGCAGTACTTC. Its protein is CASSEPGQRFYEQYF.

The chain employs TRBV19 and TRBJ2-7; TRBD2 matches at 13 bases. The V and J ends lost 4 bases and 3 bases, in that order; junction bases with no gene match: 12. This CDR3 contains 18 residues. CDR1 is LNHDA and CDR2 is SQIVND in the germline V gene (reference sequence). The CDR3 protein is CASSTRTSGSSRDYEQYF. The CDR3 DNA is TGTGCCAGTAGTACAAGGACTAGCGGGAGTTCGAGGGACTACGAGCAGTACTTC.

This rearrangement joins TRBV20-1 to TRBJ1-1, with no clear D. This CDR3 contains 11 residues. CDR1 is DFQATT and CDR2 is SNEGSKA in the germline V gene (reference sequence). Trimming pared 5 bases from V and 4 bases from J, leaving 8 bases between. CDR3 residues: CSASPSTEAFF. As DNA, the CDR3 is TGCAGTGCTTCCCCGAGCACTGAAGCTTTCTTT.

This clone has just a few counts. This chain's CDR3 is CATQKGAVPYEQYF. In DNA, the CDR3 is TGTGCCACCCAAAAGGGGGCCGTACCCTACGAGCAGTACTTC. V is TRBV6-5 and J is TRBJ2-7; 7 bases line up with TRBD1. After removal of 10 bases from V and 2 bases from J, the junction contained 11 bases not matched to a gene. CDR1 and CDR2 (germline): MNHEY, SVGAGI. The CDR3 has 14 residues.

The chain has TRBV2 and TRBJ2-5; 9 nucleotides align to TRBD2. CDR1 and CDR2 (germline): SNHLY, FYNNEI. The CDR3 runs 14 residues. V lost 7 bases, J lost 4 bases, and 7 bases stayed unmatched. In DNA, the CDR3 is TGTGCCAGCAAAGGCGGGGGGGCCACAGAGACCCAGTACTTC. Protein product: CASKGGGATETQYF.

The chain carries TRBV27 and TRBJ2-2; 9 bases align to TRBD1. J was trimmed by 4 bases and V by 5 bases; bases with no gene match: 8. This CDR3 comprises 16 residues. The germline CDR1 and CDR2 sequences are MNHEY and SMNVEV (reference sequence). As DNA, the CDR3 is TGTGCCAGCAGTCGATCCGGGACAGGGACCACCGGGGAGCTGTTTTTT. Translated, it gives CASSRSGTGTTGELFF.